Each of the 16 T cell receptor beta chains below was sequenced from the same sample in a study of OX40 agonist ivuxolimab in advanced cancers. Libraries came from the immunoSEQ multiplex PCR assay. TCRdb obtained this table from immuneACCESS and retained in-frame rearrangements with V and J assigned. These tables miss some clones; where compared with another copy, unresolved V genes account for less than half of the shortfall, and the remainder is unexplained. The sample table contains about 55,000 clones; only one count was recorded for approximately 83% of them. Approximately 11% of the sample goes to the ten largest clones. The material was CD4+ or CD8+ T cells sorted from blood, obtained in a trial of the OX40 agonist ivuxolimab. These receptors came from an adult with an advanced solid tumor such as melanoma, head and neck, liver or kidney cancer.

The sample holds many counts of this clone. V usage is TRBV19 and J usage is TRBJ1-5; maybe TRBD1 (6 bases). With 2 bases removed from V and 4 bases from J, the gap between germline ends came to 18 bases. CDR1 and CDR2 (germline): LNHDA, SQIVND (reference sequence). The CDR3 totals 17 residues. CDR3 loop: CASSILDGDILNQPQHF. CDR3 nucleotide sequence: TGTGCCAGTAGTATATTAGACGGGGACATTCTTAATCAGCCCCAGCATTTT.

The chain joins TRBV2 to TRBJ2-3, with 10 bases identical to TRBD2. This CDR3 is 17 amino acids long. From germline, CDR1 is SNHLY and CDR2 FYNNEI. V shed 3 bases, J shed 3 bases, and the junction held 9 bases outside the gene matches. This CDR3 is CASSDLGLAGETDTQYF. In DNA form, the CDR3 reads TGTGCCAGCAGTGATTTGGGGCTAGCGGGGGAGACAGATACGCAGTATTTT.

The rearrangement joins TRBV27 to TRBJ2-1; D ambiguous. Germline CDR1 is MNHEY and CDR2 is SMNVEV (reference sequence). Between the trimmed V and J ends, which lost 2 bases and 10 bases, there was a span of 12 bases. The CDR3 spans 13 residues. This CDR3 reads CASSLRPSLEQFF. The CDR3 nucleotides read TGTGCCAGCAGTTTAAGGCCCTCCCTGGAGCAGTTCTTC.

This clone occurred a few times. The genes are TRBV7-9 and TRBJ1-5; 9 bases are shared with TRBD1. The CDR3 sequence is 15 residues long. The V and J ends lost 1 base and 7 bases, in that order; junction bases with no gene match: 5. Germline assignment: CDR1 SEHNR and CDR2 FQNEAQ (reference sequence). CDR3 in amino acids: CASSLGDREGQPQHF. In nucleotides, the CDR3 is TGTGCCAGCAGCTTAGGGGACAGGGAGGGACAGCCCCAGCATTTT.

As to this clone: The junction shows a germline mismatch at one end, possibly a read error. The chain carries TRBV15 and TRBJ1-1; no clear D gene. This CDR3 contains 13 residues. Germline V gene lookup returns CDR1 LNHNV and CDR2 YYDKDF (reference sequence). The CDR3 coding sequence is TGTGCCACCAGCAGCTTGCAAGGGCAGCGAGAAGTATTT. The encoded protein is CATSSLQGQREVF.

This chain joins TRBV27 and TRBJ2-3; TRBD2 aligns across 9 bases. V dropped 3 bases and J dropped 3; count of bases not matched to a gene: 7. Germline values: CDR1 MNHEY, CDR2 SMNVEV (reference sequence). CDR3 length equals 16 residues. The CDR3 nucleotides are TGTGCCAGCAGTTTCACAGCGGGGGGCCGGACAGATACGCAGTATTTT. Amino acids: CASSFTAGGRTDTQYF.

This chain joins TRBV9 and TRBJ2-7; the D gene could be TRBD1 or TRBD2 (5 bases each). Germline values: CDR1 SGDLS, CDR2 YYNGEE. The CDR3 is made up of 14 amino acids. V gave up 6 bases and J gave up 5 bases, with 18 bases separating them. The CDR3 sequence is CASTSGTGAHEQYF. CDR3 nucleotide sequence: TGTGCCAGCACGTCCGGGACGGGCGCCCACGAGCAGTACTTC.

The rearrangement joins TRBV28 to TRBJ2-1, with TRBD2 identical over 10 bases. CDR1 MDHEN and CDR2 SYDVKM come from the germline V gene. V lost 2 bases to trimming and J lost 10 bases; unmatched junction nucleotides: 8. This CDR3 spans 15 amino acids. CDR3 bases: TGTGCCAGCAGTTTAAGACTAGCGGGCCCAGGGGAGCAGTTCTTC. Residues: CASSLRLAGPGEQFF.

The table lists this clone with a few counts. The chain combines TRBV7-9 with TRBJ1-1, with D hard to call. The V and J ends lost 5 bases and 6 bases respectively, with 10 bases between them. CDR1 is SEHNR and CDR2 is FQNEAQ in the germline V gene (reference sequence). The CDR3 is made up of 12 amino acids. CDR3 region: CASSPNRPEAFF. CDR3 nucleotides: TGTGCCAGCAGCCCAAACAGACCTGAAGCTTTCTTT.

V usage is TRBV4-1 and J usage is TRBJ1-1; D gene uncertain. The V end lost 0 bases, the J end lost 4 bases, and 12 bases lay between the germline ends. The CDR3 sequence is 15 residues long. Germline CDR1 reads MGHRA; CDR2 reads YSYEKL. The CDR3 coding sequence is TGCGCCAGCAGCCAAGAAGAAGGGCGGGGCACTGAAGCTTTCTTT. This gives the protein CASSQEEGRGTEAFF.

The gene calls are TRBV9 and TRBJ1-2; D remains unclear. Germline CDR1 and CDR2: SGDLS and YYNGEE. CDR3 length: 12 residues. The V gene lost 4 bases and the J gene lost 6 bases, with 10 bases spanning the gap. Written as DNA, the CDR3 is TGTGCCAGCAGCTCCACCTGGGATGGCTACACCTTC. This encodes CASSSTWDGYTF.

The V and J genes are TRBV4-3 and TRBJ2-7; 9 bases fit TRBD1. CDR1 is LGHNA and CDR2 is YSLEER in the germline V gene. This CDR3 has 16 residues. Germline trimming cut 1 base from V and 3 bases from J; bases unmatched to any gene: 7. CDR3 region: CASSQGPGQGGYEQYF. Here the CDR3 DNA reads TGCGCCAGCAGCCAAGGTCCGGGACAGGGAGGCTACGAGCAGTACTTC.

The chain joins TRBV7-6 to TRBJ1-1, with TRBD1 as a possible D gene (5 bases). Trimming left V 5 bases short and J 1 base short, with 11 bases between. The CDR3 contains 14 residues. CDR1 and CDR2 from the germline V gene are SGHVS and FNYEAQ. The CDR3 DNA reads TGTGCCAGCAGCAAGGGACTTCAGAACACTGAAGCTTTCTTT. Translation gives CASSKGLQNTEAFF.

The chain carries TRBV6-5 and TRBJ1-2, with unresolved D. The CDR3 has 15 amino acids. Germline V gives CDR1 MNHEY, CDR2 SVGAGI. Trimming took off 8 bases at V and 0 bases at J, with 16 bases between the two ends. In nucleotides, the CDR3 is TGTGCCAGCCGCCCTCCCGGGGTTCCTAACTATGGCTACACCTTC. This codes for CASRPPGVPNYGYTF.

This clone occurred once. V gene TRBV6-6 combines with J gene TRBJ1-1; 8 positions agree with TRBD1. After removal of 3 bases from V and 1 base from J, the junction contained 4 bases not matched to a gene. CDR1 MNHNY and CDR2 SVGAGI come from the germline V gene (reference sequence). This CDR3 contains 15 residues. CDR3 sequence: CASSYETGANTEAFF. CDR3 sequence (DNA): TGTGCCAGCAGTTATGAGACAGGGGCGAACACTGAAGCTTTCTTT.

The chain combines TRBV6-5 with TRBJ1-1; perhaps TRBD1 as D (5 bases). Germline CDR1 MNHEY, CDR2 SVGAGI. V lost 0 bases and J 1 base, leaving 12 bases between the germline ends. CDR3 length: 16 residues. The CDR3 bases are TGTGCCAGCAGTTACTCTGTAGGGGACGGGAACACTGAAGCTTTCTTT. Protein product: CASSYSVGDGNTEAFF.